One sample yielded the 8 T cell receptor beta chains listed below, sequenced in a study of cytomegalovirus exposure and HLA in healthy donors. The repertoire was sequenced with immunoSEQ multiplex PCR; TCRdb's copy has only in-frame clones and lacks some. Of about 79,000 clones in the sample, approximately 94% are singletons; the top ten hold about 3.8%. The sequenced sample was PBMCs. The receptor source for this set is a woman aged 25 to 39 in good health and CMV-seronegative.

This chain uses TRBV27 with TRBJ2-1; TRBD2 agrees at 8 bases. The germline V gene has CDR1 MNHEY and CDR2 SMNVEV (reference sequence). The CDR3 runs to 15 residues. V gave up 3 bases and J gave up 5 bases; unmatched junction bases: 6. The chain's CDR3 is CASSFPGLAHNEQFF. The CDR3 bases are TGTGCCAGCAGTTTCCCCGGACTAGCCCACAATGAGCAGTTCTTC.

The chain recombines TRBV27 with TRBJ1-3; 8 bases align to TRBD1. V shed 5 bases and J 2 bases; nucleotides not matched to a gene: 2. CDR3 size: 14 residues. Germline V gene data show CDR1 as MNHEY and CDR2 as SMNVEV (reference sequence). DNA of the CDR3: TGTGCCAGCAGTCCACAGGGGGCTGGAAACACCATATATTTT. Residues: CASSPQGAGNTIYF.

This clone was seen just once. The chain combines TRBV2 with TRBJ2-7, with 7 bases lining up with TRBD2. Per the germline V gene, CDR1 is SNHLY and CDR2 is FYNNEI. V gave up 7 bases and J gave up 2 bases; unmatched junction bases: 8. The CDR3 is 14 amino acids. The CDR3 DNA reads TGTGCCAGCAAGGGGCGGGGGATAACCTACGAGCAGTACTTC. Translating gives CASKGRGITYEQYF.

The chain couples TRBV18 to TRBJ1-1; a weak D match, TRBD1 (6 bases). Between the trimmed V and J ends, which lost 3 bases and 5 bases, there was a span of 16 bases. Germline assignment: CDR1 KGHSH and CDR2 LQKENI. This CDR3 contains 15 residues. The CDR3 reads CASSPSAGAITEAFF. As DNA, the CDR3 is TGTGCCAGCTCACCCTCTGCGGGGGCGATAACTGAAGCTTTCTTT.

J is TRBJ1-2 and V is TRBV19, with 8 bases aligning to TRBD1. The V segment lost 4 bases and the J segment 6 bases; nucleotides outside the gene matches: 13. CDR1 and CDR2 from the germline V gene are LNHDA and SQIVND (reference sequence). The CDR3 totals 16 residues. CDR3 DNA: TGTGCCAGTAGTACCCCTCGCCCGCCGGACAGGGATGGCTACACCTTC. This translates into CASSTPRPPDRDGYTF.

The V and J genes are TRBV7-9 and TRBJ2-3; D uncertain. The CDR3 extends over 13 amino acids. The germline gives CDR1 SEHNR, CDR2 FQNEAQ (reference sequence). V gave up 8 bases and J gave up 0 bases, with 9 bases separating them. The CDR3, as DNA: TGTGCCAGCCTAGGAACTAGCACAGATACGCAGTATTTT. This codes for CASLGTSTDTQYF.

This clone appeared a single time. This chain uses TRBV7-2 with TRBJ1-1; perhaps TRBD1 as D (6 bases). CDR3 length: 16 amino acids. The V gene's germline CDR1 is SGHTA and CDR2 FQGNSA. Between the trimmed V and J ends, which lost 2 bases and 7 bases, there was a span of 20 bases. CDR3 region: CASSLIQGRVNGEAFF. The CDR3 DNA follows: TGTGCCAGCAGCTTAATCCAGGGGCGAGTTAATGGTGAAGCTTTCTTT.

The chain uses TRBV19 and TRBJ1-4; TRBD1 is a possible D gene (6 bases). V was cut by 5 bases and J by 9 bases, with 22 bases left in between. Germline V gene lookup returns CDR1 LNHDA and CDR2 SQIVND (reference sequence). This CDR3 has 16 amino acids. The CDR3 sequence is CASSFAGTRSAKKLFF. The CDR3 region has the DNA TGTGCCAGTAGTTTCGCCGGGACAAGGTCCGCCAAAAAACTGTTTTTT.